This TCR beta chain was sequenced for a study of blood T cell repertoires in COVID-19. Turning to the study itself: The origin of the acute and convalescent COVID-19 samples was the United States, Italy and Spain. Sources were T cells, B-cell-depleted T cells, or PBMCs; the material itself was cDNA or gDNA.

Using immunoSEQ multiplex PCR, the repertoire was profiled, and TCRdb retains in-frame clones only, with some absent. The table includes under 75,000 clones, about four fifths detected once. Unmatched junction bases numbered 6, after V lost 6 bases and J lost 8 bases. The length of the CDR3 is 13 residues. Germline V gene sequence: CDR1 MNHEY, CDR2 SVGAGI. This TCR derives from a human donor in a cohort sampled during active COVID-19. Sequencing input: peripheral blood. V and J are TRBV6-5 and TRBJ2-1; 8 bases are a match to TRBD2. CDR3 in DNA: TGTGCCAGCAGCCCCAGGACTAGCCATGAGCAGTTCTTC. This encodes CASSPRTSHEQFF.